This T cell receptor beta chain was observed in a study of T-cell reconstitution after alpha-beta-depleted transplantation in children. Unique molecular identifiers were incorporated during preparation of the TCRbeta library. TCRdb independently ran MiXCR on the PCR reads; one entry per CDR3 protein. The sample has about 640,000 distinct CDR3 sequences, over 15% seen once. CDR1 and CDR2 (germline): SEHNR, FQNEAQ (reference sequence). V gave up 5 bases and J gave up 2 bases, with 10 bases separating them. CDR3 length equals 13 residues. The chain carries TRBV7-9 and TRBJ2-7; D uncertain. The sample here was PBMCs from the stem cell graft donor, taken from the stem cell graft. The clonotype originates from a human donor who donated a stem cell graft to a child with acute myeloid leukemia. In nucleotides, the CDR3 is TGTGCCAGCAGCCTAACAGTTCCCTACGAGCAGTACTTC. This encodes CASSLTVPYEQYF.